This T cell receptor (beta chain) was retrieved from a study of CD4 T cells in relation to SARS-CoV-2 and coronaviruses. Concerning this clone: Its antigen is not identified.

Germline lookup yields CDR1 SEHNR and CDR2 FQNEAQ (reference sequence). The CDR3 covers 16 residues. The trim removed 1 base at V and 0 bases at J, leaving 6 bases unmatched. Only in-frame clones appear in the TCRdb table, and some are missing; sequencing was by immunoSEQ multiplex PCR. The sample includes around 40,000 clones, over 75% seen only once; the top ten take 0.95% to 1.5%. The chain combines TRBV7-9 with TRBJ2-7; 7 nucleotides align to TRBD2. The clonotype comes from an adult with COVID-19. Sequences were obtained from naive CD4+ T cells from PBMCs, cultured in vitro. The subset denotes: naive CD4+ T cells isolated by negative enrichment. This CDR3 reads CASSLEGLKSSYEQYF. CDR3 in DNA: TGTGCCAGCAGCTTAGAGGGACTAAAGAGCTCCTACGAGCAGTACTTC.